Following are 6 T cell receptor beta chains from one sample sequenced in a study of beta chain features in type 1 diabetes. Study findings and constraints: TCRB CDR3 length was moderately but significantly reduced in all four CD4+ subsets of Type 1 diabetes patients.

No cognate antigen is known for these TCRs. Since all of the isolated RNA was reverse transcribed, expressed TCRB transcripts were what got sequenced. Repertoires were generated with immunoSEQ multiplex PCR, while TCRdb's copy carries only in-frame clones and drops some. This sample has about 660,000 clones, with about 14% found just once. Sequencing used naive CD4+ T cells from blood. These receptors were taken from a man in his late teens or twenties with type 1 diabetes.

There are a few counts of this clone. The chain combines TRBV2 with TRBJ1-4, with 7 bases lining up with TRBD1. Unmatched junction bases numbered 9, after V lost 6 bases and J lost 2 bases. CDR1 is SNHLY and CDR2 is FYNNEI in the germline V gene. The CDR3 extends over 16 amino acids. The DNA for the CDR3 is TGTGCCAGCAGCGCAGACAGGGCCCCTACTAATGAAAAACTGTTTTTT. Translation: CASSADRAPTNEKLFF.

This chain joins TRBV30 and TRBJ2-7; D is ambiguous. Per the germline V gene, CDR1 is GTSNPN and CDR2 is SVGIG (reference sequence). Trimming left V 5 bases short and J 5 bases short, with 16 bases between. This CDR3 has 13 residues. CDR3 region: CAWAGTEYHEQYF. For the CDR3, the DNA is TGTGCCTGGGCAGGAACCGAATATCACGAGCAGTACTTC.

This clone has a handful of counts. The CDR3 is CASSPKGSSNEKLFF. Written as DNA, the CDR3 is TGTGCCAGCAGCCCTAAAGGCAGTTCTAATGAAAAACTGTTTTTT. The chain links TRBV7-2 to TRBJ1-4; D is unresolved. V was clipped by 5 bases and J by 3 bases, with 13 bases between them. The CDR3 contains 15 residues. The germline gives CDR1 SGHTA, CDR2 FQGNSA.

This chain joins TRBV7-2 and TRBJ1-3; D remains ambiguous. V was pared by 6 bases and J by 5 bases, with 8 bases between. This CDR3 is built from 12 residues. In germline, CDR1 is SGHTA, CDR2 FQGNSA. The chain's CDR3 is CASSSDRNTIYF. The CDR3 DNA follows: TGTGCCAGCAGTTCCGACAGAAACACCATATATTTT.

This clone came up a few times. This chain uses TRBV28 with TRBJ1-4, with a possible D match to TRBD1 (5 bases). The CDR3 contains 14 residues. Germline V lookup: CDR1 MDHEN, CDR2 SYDVKM. The V end lost 5 bases, the J end lost 8 bases, and 15 bases lay between the germline ends. CDR3 nucleotides: TGTGCCAGCAGTCCAGACAGACGTGGGGAAAAACTGTTTTTT. Its translation is CASSPDRRGEKLFF.

This clone was seen a handful of times. This chain joins TRBV29-1 and TRBJ2-5; the match to TRBD1 covers 9 bases. Germline CDR1 SQVTM, CDR2 ANQGSEA. The CDR3 length is 13 residues. Losses at the gene ends were 6 bases for V and 5 bases for J; bases not matched to a gene: 7. The CDR3 here is CSVETGGLETQYF. CDR3 sequence (DNA): TGCAGCGTGGAAACAGGGGGCCTTGAGACCCAGTACTTC.